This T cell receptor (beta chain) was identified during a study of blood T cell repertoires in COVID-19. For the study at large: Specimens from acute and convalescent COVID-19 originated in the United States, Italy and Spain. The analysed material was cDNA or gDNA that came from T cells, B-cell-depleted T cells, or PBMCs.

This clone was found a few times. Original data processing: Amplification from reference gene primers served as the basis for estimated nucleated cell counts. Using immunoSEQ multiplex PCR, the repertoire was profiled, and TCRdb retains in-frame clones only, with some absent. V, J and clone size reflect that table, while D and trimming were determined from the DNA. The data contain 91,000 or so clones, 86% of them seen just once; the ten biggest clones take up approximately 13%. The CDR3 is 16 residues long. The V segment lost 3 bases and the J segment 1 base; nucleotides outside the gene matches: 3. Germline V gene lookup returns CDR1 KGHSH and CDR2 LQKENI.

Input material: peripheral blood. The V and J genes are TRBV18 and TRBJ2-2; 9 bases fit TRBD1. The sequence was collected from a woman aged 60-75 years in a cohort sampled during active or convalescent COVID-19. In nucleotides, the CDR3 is TGTGCCAGCTCACCGCAGACAGGGGGGAACACCGGGGAGCTGTTTTTT. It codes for CASSPQTGGNTGELFF.